What follows are 23 T cell receptor beta chains derived from one specimen sequenced in a study of vaccination effects on CD4 cells after COVID-19. No antigen has been assigned to these receptors. Expansion with viral peptide pools was applied to antigen-specific CD4+ T cells by the ViraFEST assay prior to sequencing. At the end of more than 8 days of culture, CD4+ T cells were isolated. Absence of prior SARS-CoV-2 infection characterized the vaccine recipients, who showed negative nucleocapsid antibodies. Repertoires were generated with immunoSEQ multiplex PCR, while TCRdb's copy carries only in-frame clones and drops some. The sample holds around 45,000 clones, roughly four fifths seen once. This specimen was CD4+ T cells from PBMCs cultured with SARS-CoV-2 spike peptides, taken before COVID-19 vaccination. These receptors were obtained from a human donor who received a COVID-19 vaccine.

The rearrangement uses TRBV7-2 and TRBJ1-2, with D unclear. The CDR3 loop spans 15 amino acids. CDR1 is SGHTA, CDR2 FQGNSA, per germline. The germline V and J ends were trimmed by 1 base and 8 bases, with 17 bases remaining between them. In DNA, the CDR3 is TGTGCCAGCAGCTTAGTGCGGACTCCCACTTTCGGCTACACCTTC. Its translation: CASSLVRTPTFGYTF.

This clone was seen only a few times. CDR3 nucleotide sequence: TGTGCCTGGAGTGTAGAAGGATACAGTTCACCCCTCCACTTT. This translates into CAWSVEGYSSPLHF. This rearrangement joins TRBV30 to TRBJ1-6; D call uncertain. Germline-derived CDR1 and CDR2 are GTSNPN and SVGIG (reference sequence). CDR3 size: 14 residues. V was pared by 0 bases and J by 9 bases, with 12 bases between.

This clone was picked up a small number of times. This sequence joins TRBV6-2 or TRBV6-3 and TRBJ2-7; 7 bases are a match to TRBD1. Germline V gene sequence: CDR1 MNHEY, CDR2 SVGEGT. After removal of 5 bases from V and 2 bases from J, the junction contained 3 bases not matched to a gene. The CDR3 totals 13 residues. CDR3 residues: CASSRTGAYEQYV. The CDR3 region has the DNA TGTGCCAGCAGTAGGACAGGAGCCTACGAGCAGTACGTC.

This clone showed up just once. This chain links TRBV24-1 with TRBJ2-1, with 14 bases aligning to TRBD2. CDR3 length equals 15 residues. After removal of 5 bases from V and 7 bases from J, the junction contained 3 bases not matched to a gene. In germline, CDR1 is KGHDR, CDR2 SFDVKD. The CDR3 DNA reads TGTGCCACCAGTGCCGGACTAGCGGGGGGAAATGAGCAGTTCTTC. Translating it yields CATSAGLAGGNEQFF.

V usage is TRBV23-1 and J usage is TRBJ1-1; D possibly corresponds to TRBD1 (5 bases). TRBV23-1 is flagged as an ORF with uncertain function. V lost 2 bases and J 0 bases, leaving 19 bases between the germline ends. This CDR3 comprises 18 residues. Here the CDR3 reads CASSQTAGRIIMNTEAFF. CDR3 in DNA: TGCGCCAGCAGTCAAACGGCAGGGAGAATTATCATGAACACTGAAGCTTTCTTT.

The genes are TRBV18 and TRBJ2-1; 10 positions match TRBD2. Trimming cost V 3 bases and J 8 bases; bases outside gene matches: 10. This CDR3 is built from 16 residues. Germline V gene sequence: CDR1 KGHSH, CDR2 LQKENI. The DNA for the CDR3 is TGTGCCAGCTCACCGACTACTAGCGGGACCGTTCATGAGCAGTTCTTC. It codes for CASSPTTSGTVHEQFF.

V usage is TRBV18 and J usage is TRBJ2-3; weak D call: TRBD1 (6 bases). The CDR3 has 14 residues. Germline CDR1 reads KGHSH; CDR2 reads LQKENI. V lost 1 base to trimming and J lost 6 bases, with 11 bases between them. This chain's CDR3 is CASSPRAGDDTQYF. The DNA for the CDR3 is TGTGCCAGCTCACCACGTGCAGGGGACGATACGCAGTATTTT.

The table lists this clone with a few counts. This chain uses TRBV24-1 with TRBJ1-5; 11 bases line up with TRBD1. Germline CDR1 KGHDR, CDR2 SFDVKD. With V trimmed by 10 bases and J by 4 bases, 5 bases remained unmatched. The CDR3 extends over 14 amino acids. Here the CDR3 reads CATSGTGGNQPQHF. The CDR3, as DNA: TGTGCCACGTCCGGGACAGGGGGAAATCAGCCCCAGCATTTT.

The genes are TRBV7-8 and TRBJ1-3; TRBD1 might be the D (5 bases). The CDR3 is made up of 18 amino acids. V lost 5 bases and J lost 8, with 28 bases in between. The germline V gene encodes CDR1 SGHVS and CDR2 FQNEAQ. The CDR3: CASSPRVVRVSQVDTIYF. The CDR3 nucleotides read TGTGCCAGCAGCCCCCGCGTTGTCAGGGTTAGTCAGGTGGACACCATATATTTT. The full variable domain, completed using reference TRBV7-8 and TRBJ1-3, is GAGVSQSPRYKVAKRGQDVALRCDPISGHVSLFWYQQALGQGPEFLTYFQNEAQLDKSGLPSDRFFAERPEGSVSTLKIQRTQQEDSAVYLCASSPRVVRVSQVDTIYFGEGSWLTVV.

In this sample, this clone turned up a few times. V and J are TRBV27 and TRBJ2-1; no definite D call. V dropped 6 bases and J dropped 3 bases, with 21 bases sitting between them. The germline V gene has CDR1 MNHEY and CDR2 SMNVEV (reference sequence). CDR3 length equals 17 residues. CDR3 sequence (DNA): TGTGCCAGCAGCCTACAGCGACACACCCTTTACTACAATGAGCAGTTCTTC. It codes for CASSLQRHTLYYNEQFF.

This clone was seen more than once but under ten times. This chain uses TRBV24-1 with TRBJ2-1, with D tentatively TRBD2 (7 bases). Trimming removed 4 bases at V and 6 bases at J, with 15 bases between. The CDR3 spans 15 residues. CDR1 and CDR2 from the germline V gene are KGHDR and SFDVKD. The CDR3 DNA follows: TGTGCCACCAGTGAAAGGGAGGGGGGCCGCAATGAGCAGTTCTTC. Amino acids: CATSEREGGRNEQFF.

The chain uses TRBV19 and TRBJ1-2, with 7 bases fitting TRBD1. Germline V gene sequence: CDR1 LNHDA, CDR2 SQIVND (reference sequence). The CDR3 contains 13 residues. Trimming removed 5 bases from V and 5 bases from J; junction bases left unmatched: 5. In nucleotides, the CDR3 is TGTGCCAGTAGTCCCGACAGGGTTTATGGCTACACCTTC. Translating it yields CASSPDRVYGYTF.

V and J are TRBV9 and TRBJ2-4; D is tentatively TRBD1 or TRBD2 (5 bases each). The CDR3 is 16 amino acids. In germline, CDR1 is SGDLS, CDR2 YYNGEE. The V end was cut by 3 bases, the J end by 1 base, with 14 bases between. CDR3 region: CASSEDPEGAKNIQYF. As DNA, the CDR3 is TGTGCCAGCAGCGAGGACCCCGAGGGGGCCAAAAACATTCAGTACTTC.

Only a few counts were recorded for this clone. The chain links TRBV2 to TRBJ1-1; 10 bases align to TRBD1. This CDR3 is 15 amino acids long. Looked up from germline, CDR1 is SNHLY and CDR2 is FYNNEI. Losses at the gene ends were 6 bases for V and 1 base for J; bases not matched to a gene: 5. CDR3 nucleotide sequence: TGTGCCAGCAGGGGACAGGGGTGGGGGAACACTGAAGCTTTCTTT. Its protein product is CASRGQGWGNTEAFF.

As regards this clone: Other DNA sequences in this sample translate to the same CDR3. The V call is TRBV7-3, the J call TRBJ1-1; D is uncertain. The CDR3 contains 13 residues. Trimming took 2 bases from V and 1 from J, leaving 5 bases between them. Germline loops: CDR1 SGHTA, CDR2 FQGTGA. DNA of the CDR3: TGTGCCAGCAGCTTACGGGGGAACACTGAAGCTTTCTTT. This sequence encodes CASSLRGNTEAFF.

This chain uses TRBV6-5 with TRBJ1-2; D remains ambiguous. Germline V gives CDR1 MNHEY, CDR2 SVGAGI. The CDR3 runs 14 residues. V was clipped by 6 bases and J by 2 bases, with 13 bases between them. CDR3 in amino acids: CASRAAGLNYGYTF. In nucleotides, the CDR3 is TGTGCCAGCAGGGCGGCCGGTTTGAACTATGGCTACACCTTC.

This chain links TRBV29-1 with TRBJ1-1, with D perhaps matching TRBD1 (6 bases). Deletions cut 5 bases from V and 1 base from J, with 11 bases between. The CDR3 spans 13 residues. Germline V gene sequence: CDR1 SQVTM, CDR2 ANQGSEA. CDR3 sequence: CSVRPGENTEAFF. The CDR3, as DNA: TGCAGCGTTCGGCCAGGGGAGAACACTGAAGCTTTCTTT.

The rearrangement links TRBV2 to TRBJ2-2; D is possibly TRBD1 or TRBD2 (5 bases each). The germline gives CDR1 SNHLY, CDR2 FYNNEI. V was cut by 2 bases and J by 1 base, with 8 bases left in between. The CDR3 is 15 residues long. The CDR3 region has the DNA TGTGCCAGCAGTGAACCAGGGAGGAACACCGGGGAGCTGTTTTTT. Translating gives CASSEPGRNTGELFF.

The chain links TRBV20-1 to TRBJ1-1; D uncertain. CDR3 length: 10 amino acids. V lost 8 bases and J 7 bases, leaving 11 bases between the germline ends. The germline V gene encodes CDR1 DFQATT and CDR2 SNEGSKA (reference sequence). The CDR3 nucleotides read TGCAGTTGGAGGTTGGGTGAAGCTTTCTTT. It encodes CSWRLGEAFF.

In this sample, this clone turned up once. The chain carries TRBV19 and TRBJ2-5; 9 positions agree with TRBD1. Germline V gives CDR1 LNHDA, CDR2 SQIVND (reference sequence). V was pared by 6 bases and J by 4 bases, with 9 bases of the junction left unmatched. The CDR3 contains 15 residues. The CDR3 coding sequence is TGTGCCAGTAGGAGGGGACAGGGAAAATTAGAGACCCAGTACTTC. Translation gives CASRRGQGKLETQYF. Full variable domain (missing parts from reference TRBV19 and TRBJ2-5): DGGITQSPKYLFRKEGQNVTLSCEQNLNHDAMYWYRQDPGQGLRLIYYSQIVNDFQKGDIAEGYSVSREKKESFPLTVTSAQKNPTAFYLCASRRGQGKLETQYFGPGTRLLVL.

The chain couples TRBV5-5 to TRBJ2-5, with a tentative D call TRBD2 (5 bases). The CDR3 is 14 amino acids. Germline CDR1 is SGHKS and CDR2 is YYEKEE (reference sequence). Trimming shortened V by 3 bases and J by 5 bases, and 14 bases separated the two germline ends. CDR3 in amino acids: CASSSLQRAETQYF. CDR3 DNA sequence: TGTGCCAGCAGCTCGCTACAGAGGGCCGAGACCCAGTACTTC.

The genes are TRBV7-6 and TRBJ2-1; D gene ambiguous. The V and J ends lost 5 bases and 6 bases respectively, with 11 bases between them. Germline V gives CDR1 SGHVS, CDR2 FNYEAQ. CDR3 length: 13 residues. Here the CDR3 DNA reads TGTGCCAGCAGCCCCGACGGGTTCAATGAGCAGTTCTTC. This translates into CASSPDGFNEQFF.

This clone was detected only once. The V call is TRBV20-1, the J call TRBJ2-7; D possibly corresponds to TRBD1 (6 bases). The CDR3 is 11 residues long. V lost 6 bases to trimming and J lost 6 bases, with 12 bases between them. CDR1 is DFQATT, CDR2 SNEGSKA, per germline (reference sequence). CDR3 sequence: CSAPWGPEQYV. For the CDR3, the DNA is TGCAGTGCCCCGTGGGGGCCCGAGCAGTACGTC.